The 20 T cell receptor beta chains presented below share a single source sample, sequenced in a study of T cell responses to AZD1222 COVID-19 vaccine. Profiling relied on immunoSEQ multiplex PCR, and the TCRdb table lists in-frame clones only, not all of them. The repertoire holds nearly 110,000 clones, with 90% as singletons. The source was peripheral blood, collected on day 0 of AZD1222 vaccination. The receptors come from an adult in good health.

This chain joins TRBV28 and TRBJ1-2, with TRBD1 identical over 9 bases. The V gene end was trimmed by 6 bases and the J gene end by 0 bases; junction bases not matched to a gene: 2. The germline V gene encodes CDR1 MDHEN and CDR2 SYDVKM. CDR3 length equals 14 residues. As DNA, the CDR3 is TGTGCCAGCAGGACAGGGGGTTCTAACTATGGCTACACCTTC. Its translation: CASRTGGSNYGYTF.

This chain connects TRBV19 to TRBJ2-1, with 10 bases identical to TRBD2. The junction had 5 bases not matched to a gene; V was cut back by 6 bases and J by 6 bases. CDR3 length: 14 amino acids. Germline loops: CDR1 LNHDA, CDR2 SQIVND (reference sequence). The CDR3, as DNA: TGTGCCAGTAGACCAGCGGGAGGGCCCAATGAGCAGTTCTTC. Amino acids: CASRPAGGPNEQFF. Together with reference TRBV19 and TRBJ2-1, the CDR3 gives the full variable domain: DGGITQSPKYLFRKEGQNVTLSCEQNLNHDAMYWYRQDPGQGLRLIYYSQIVNDFQKGDIAEGYSVSREKKESFPLTVTSAQKNPTAFYLCASRPAGGPNEQFFGPGTRLTVL.

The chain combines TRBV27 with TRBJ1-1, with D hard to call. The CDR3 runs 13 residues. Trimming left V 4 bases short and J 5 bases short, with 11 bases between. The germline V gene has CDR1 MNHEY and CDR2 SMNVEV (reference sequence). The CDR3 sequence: CASSWSGGTEAFF. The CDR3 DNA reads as TGTGCCAGCAGTTGGTCAGGTGGGACTGAAGCTTTCTTT.

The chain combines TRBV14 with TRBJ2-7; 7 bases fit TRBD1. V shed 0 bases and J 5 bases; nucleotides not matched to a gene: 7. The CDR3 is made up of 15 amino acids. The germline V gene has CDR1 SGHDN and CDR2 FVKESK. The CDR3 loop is CASSQENRGFDEQYF. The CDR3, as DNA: TGTGCCAGCAGCCAAGAAAACAGGGGCTTCGACGAGCAGTACTTC.

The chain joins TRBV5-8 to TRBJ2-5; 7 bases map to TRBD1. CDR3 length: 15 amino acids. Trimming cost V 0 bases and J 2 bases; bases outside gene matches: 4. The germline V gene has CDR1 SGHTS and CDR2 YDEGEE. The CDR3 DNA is TGTGCCAGCAGCTTGGGTACAGGGGAACAAGAGACCCAGTACTTC. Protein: CASSLGTGEQETQYF.

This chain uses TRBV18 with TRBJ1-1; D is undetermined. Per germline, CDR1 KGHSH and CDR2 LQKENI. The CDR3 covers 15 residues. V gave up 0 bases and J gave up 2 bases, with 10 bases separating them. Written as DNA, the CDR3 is TGTGCCAGCTCACCACCGTACAACGGTAACACTGAAGCTTTCTTT. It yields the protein CASSPPYNGNTEAFF.

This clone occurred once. This CDR3 is CASSPPMGATRPQHF. The CDR3 DNA reads TGTGCCAGCTCACCACCGATGGGGGCGACGAGGCCCCAGCATTTT. V and J are TRBV18 and TRBJ1-5, with D possibly TRBD1 on 6 matching bases. Germline loops: CDR1 KGHSH, CDR2 LQKENI. The CDR3 has 15 residues. V lost 0 bases, J lost 9 bases, and 15 bases lay in between.

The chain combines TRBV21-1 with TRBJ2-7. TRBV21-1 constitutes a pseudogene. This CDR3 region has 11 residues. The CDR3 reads CASSNSYEQYF. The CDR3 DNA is TGTGCCAGCAGCAACTCCTACGAGCAGTACTTC.

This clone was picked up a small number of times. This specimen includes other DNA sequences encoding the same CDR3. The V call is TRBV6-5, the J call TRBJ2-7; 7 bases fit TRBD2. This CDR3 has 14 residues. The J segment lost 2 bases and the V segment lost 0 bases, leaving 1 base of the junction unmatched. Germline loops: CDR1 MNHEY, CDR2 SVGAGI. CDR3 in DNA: TGTGCCAGCAGTTACTCGAGCGGGGCCTACGAGCAGTACTTC. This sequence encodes CASSYSSGAYEQYF.

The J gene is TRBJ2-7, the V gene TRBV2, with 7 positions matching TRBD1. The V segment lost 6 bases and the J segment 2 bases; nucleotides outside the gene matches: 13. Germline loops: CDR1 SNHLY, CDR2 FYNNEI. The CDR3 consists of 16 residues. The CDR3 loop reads CASSITPGQLPYEQYF. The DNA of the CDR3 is TGTGCCAGCAGCATCACGCCGGGACAGCTACCCTACGAGCAGTACTTC.

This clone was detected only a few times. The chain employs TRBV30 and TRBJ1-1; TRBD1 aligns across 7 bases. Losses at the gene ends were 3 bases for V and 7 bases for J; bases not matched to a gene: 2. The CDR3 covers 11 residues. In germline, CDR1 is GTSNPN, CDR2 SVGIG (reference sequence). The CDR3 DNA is TGTGCCTGGAGGCGACAGGGTGAAGCTTTCTTT. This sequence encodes CAWRRQGEAFF.

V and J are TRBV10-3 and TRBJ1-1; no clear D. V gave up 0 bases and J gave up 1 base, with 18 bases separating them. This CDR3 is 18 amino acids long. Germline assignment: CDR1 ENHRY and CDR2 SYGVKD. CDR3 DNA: TGTGCCATCAGTGAGTCAGTATTGGGATCAATGGGGAACACTGAAGCTTTCTTT. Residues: CAISESVLGSMGNTEAFF.

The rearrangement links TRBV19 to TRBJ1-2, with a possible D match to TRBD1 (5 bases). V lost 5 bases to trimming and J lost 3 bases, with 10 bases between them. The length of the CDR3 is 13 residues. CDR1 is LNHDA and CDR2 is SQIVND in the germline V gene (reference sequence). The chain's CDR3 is CASSPGTYYGYTF. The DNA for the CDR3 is TGTGCCAGTAGTCCCGGGACTTACTATGGCTACACCTTC. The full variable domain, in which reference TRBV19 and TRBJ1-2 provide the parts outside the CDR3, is DGGITQSPKYLFRKEGQNVTLSCEQNLNHDAMYWYRQDPGQGLRLIYYSQIVNDFQKGDIAEGYSVSREKKESFPLTVTSAQKNPTAFYLCASSPGTYYGYTFGSGTRLTVV.

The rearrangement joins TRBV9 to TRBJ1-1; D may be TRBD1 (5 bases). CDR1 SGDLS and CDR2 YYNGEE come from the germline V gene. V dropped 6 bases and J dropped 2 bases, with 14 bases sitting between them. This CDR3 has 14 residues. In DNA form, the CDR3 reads TGTGCCAGCACCCTGGGGCCAGTCAACACTGAAGCTTTCTTT. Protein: CASTLGPVNTEAFF. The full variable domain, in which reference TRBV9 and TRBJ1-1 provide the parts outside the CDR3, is DSGVTQTPKHLITATGQRVTLRCSPRSGDLSVYWYQQSLDQGLQFLIQYYNGEERAKGNILERFSAQQFPDLHSELNLSSLELGDSALYFCASTLGPVNTEAFFGQGTRLTVV.

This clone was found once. The CDR3 coding sequence is TGTGCCAGCGGACAGGGTTACGAGCAGTACTTC. Amino acids: CASGQGYEQYF. The chain carries TRBV18 and TRBJ2-7, with TRBD1 matching 8 bases. CDR1 is KGHSH and CDR2 is LQKENI in the germline V gene. This CDR3 is 11 amino acids long. V gave up 8 bases and J gave up 4 bases; unmatched junction bases: 1.

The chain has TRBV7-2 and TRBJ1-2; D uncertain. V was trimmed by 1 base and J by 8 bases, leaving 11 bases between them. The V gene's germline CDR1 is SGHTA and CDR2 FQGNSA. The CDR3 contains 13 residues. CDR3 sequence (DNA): TGTGCCAGCAGCTTAGAGGGCGCTGGGGGCTACACCTTC. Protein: CASSLEGAGGYTF.

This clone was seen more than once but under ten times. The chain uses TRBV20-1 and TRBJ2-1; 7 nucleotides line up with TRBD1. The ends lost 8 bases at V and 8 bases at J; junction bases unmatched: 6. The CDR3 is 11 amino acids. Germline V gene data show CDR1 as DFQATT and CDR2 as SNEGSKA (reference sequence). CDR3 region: CSPEQGDEQFF. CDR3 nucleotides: TGCAGTCCCGAGCAGGGGGATGAGCAGTTCTTC.

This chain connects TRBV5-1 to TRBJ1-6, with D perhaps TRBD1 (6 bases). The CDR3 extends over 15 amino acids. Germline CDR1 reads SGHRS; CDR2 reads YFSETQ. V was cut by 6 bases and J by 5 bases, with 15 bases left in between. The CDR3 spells CASTLGDTNNSPLHF. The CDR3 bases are TGCGCCAGCACCCTGGGGGACACAAATAATTCACCCCTCCACTTT.

The CDR3 reads CASSTDRGDRYGYTF. In nucleotides, the CDR3 is TGTGCCAGTAGTACCGACAGGGGCGATCGCTATGGCTACACCTTC. The chain combines TRBV19 with TRBJ1-2; TRBD1 agrees at 8 bases. CDR3 length: 15 amino acids. V was pared by 4 bases and J by 4 bases, with 8 bases of the junction left unmatched. Germline V lookup: CDR1 LNHDA, CDR2 SQIVND (reference sequence). The full variable domain, rest sourced from reference TRBV19 and TRBJ1-2, is DGGITQSPKYLFRKEGQNVTLSCEQNLNHDAMYWYRQDPGQGLRLIYYSQIVNDFQKGDIAEGYSVSREKKESFPLTVTSAQKNPTAFYLCASSTDRGDRYGYTFGSGTRLTVV.

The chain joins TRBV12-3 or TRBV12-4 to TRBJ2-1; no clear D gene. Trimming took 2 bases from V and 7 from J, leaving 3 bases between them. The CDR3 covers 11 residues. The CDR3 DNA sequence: TGTGCCAGCAGTTTAAGGAATGAGCAGTTCTTC. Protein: CASSLRNEQFF.